One and the same sample provided the 23 T cell receptor beta chains below, sequenced in a study of blood T cell repertoires in COVID-19. The assay was immunoSEQ multiplex PCR, and TCRdb's table has in-frame clones only and misses some. The top ten hold about 2.7% of the sample, which has about 360,000 clones, around 83% seen once. Material for sequencing was peripheral blood. The source is a man under 40 with active or convalescent COVID-19.

This chain connects TRBV6-5 to TRBJ1-2, with 11 bases that match TRBD1. Germline V gene lookup returns CDR1 MNHEY and CDR2 SVGAGI. The CDR3 loop spans 15 amino acids. J lost 1 base, V lost 6 bases, and 4 bases had no gene match. The chain's CDR3 is CASRLGTGGNYGYTF. CDR3 DNA: TGTGCCAGCAGACTCGGGACAGGGGGTAACTATGGCTACACCTTC.

This clone has just one count. The V call is TRBV23-1, the J call TRBJ1-1; no clear D. TRBV23-1 belongs to the ORF category, with a function that is uncertain. Trimming cost V 7 bases and J 0 bases, with 18 bases left between them. CDR3 length equals 16 residues. The CDR3 protein is CASTTRNNHMNTEAFF. CDR3 DNA sequence: TGCGCCAGCACCACCAGGAACAATCACATGAACACTGAAGCTTTCTTT.

The chain couples TRBV12-3 or TRBV12-4 to TRBJ1-2, with a tentative D call TRBD1 (6 bases). The CDR3 length is 13 residues. Trimming removed 5 bases from V and 7 bases from J, with 14 bases in between. Here the CDR3 DNA reads TGTGCCAGCAGTGAGGTGGGGGCGGTTGGCTACACCTTC. Translation gives CASSEVGAVGYTF.

The chain recombines TRBV9 with TRBJ2-3; D may be TRBD2 (7 bases). The CDR3 has 18 residues. Germline V gene data show CDR1 as SGDLS and CDR2 as YYNGEE. The germline V and J ends were trimmed by 0 bases and 1 base, with 18 bases remaining between them. CDR3 DNA: TGTGCCAGCAGCGTAGGGGGGCGAGCGGGGCTTCGCACAGATACGCAGTATTTT. It specifies CASSVGGRAGLRTDTQYF.

This rearrangement joins TRBV18 to TRBJ2-1; 9 bases match TRBD2. Germline CDR1 reads KGHSH; CDR2 reads LQKENI. CDR3 length equals 16 residues. V gave up 2 bases and J gave up 8 bases; unmatched junction bases: 10. Here the CDR3 reads CASSPILAGRIHEQFF. In DNA form, the CDR3 reads TGTGCCAGCTCACCAATCCTAGCGGGAAGAATCCATGAGCAGTTCTTC.

The rearrangement uses TRBV7-3 and TRBJ2-3; no clear D. The CDR3 runs to 13 residues. Trimming took off 0 bases at V and 9 bases at J, with 10 bases between the two ends. Germline CDR1 reads SGHTA; CDR2 reads FQGTGA. CDR3 sequence: CASSLTADGTQYF. In nucleotides, the CDR3 is TGTGCCAGCAGCTTAACGGCAGACGGGACGCAGTATTTT.

The rearrangement joins TRBV28 to TRBJ1-1; the D is unclear. The CDR3 spans 14 residues. Germline values: CDR1 MDHEN, CDR2 SYDVKM. Trimming took off 5 bases at V and 1 base at J, with 11 bases between the two ends. CDR3: CASSPYLRNTEAFF. CDR3 nucleotide sequence: TGTGCCAGCAGTCCCTATCTCCGGAACACTGAAGCTTTCTTT.

The chain couples TRBV5-1 to TRBJ1-1; D is unclear. The CDR3 has 14 residues. The ends were cut back, 0 bases at V and 8 bases at J, with 14 bases in the middle. The germline V gene encodes CDR1 SGHRS and CDR2 YFSETQ. The CDR3 DNA is TGCGCCAGCAGCTTGGGGACTGCCGTGGGGGAAGCTTTCTTT. Encoded protein: CASSLGTAVGEAFF.

The genes are TRBV19 and TRBJ1-1; 8 nucleotides agree with TRBD1. Looked up from germline, CDR1 is LNHDA and CDR2 is SQIVND (reference sequence). This CDR3 spans 16 amino acids. V trimming: 6 bases; J trimming: 5 bases; junction bases outside the gene matches: 14. Written as DNA, the CDR3 is TGTGCCAGTAGCCCGACAGGGGTTACCCAGAGAACTGAAGCTTTCTTT. It translates to CASSPTGVTQRTEAFF. The entire variable domain, with the rest obtained from reference TRBV19 and TRBJ1-1, is as follows: DGGITQSPKYLFRKEGQNVTLSCEQNLNHDAMYWYRQDPGQGLRLIYYSQIVNDFQKGDIAEGYSVSREKKESFPLTVTSAQKNPTAFYLCASSPTGVTQRTEAFFGQGTRLTVV.

J is TRBJ2-4 and V is TRBV7-3, with TRBD2 as a possible D gene (6 bases). Germline lookup yields CDR1 SGHTA and CDR2 FQGTGA. Trimming took off 2 bases at V and 7 bases at J, with 12 bases between the two ends. The CDR3 extends over 14 amino acids. In nucleotides, the CDR3 is TGTGCCAGCAGCTTAGGGGGGTCCCGGAACATTCAGTACTTC. It codes for CASSLGGSRNIQYF.

The rearrangement joins TRBV7-2 to TRBJ1-4; D not resolved. The CDR3 length is 15 residues. Looked up from germline, CDR1 is SGHTA and CDR2 is FQGNSA. Trimming shortened V by 5 bases and J by 1 base, and 11 bases separated the two germline ends. Here the CDR3 reads CASSPWARTNEKLFF. In nucleotides, the CDR3 is TGTGCCAGCAGCCCCTGGGCAAGAACTAATGAAAAACTGTTTTTT. Drawing the rest from reference TRBV7-2 and TRBJ1-4, the complete variable domain is GAGVSQSPSNKVTEKGKDVELRCDPISGHTALYWYRQSLGQGLEFLIYFQGNSAPDKSGLPSDRFSAERTGGSVSTLTIQRTQQEDSAVYLCASSPWARTNEKLFFGSGTQLSVL.

This clone was seen only once. The rearrangement links TRBV28 to TRBJ2-7; tentative D call: TRBD1 (6 bases). Trimming removed 6 bases from V and 3 bases from J, with 9 bases in between. The CDR3 contains 12 residues. The germline CDR1 and CDR2 sequences are MDHEN and SYDVKM. The CDR3 DNA is TGTGCCAGCAGGACAGGTAGCTACGAGCAGTACTTC. Its protein product is CASRTGSYEQYF.

This clone was observed a single time. J is TRBJ2-1 and V is TRBV20-1; a weak D match, TRBD2 (6 bases). Trimming pared 3 bases from V and 10 bases from J, leaving 10 bases between. The germline gives CDR1 DFQATT, CDR2 SNEGSKA (reference sequence). CDR3 length: 11 residues. This chain's CDR3 is CSARGTSEQFF. DNA for the CDR3: TGCAGTGCTAGGGGGACTTCGGAGCAGTTCTTC.

The sample holds a few counts of this clone. This sequence joins TRBV11-3 and TRBJ2-2; 7 bases fit TRBD2. The V segment lost 4 bases and the J segment 6 bases; nucleotides outside the gene matches: 8. The CDR3 extends over 15 amino acids. Per the germline V gene, CDR1 is SGHNT and CDR2 is YENEEA. The CDR3 protein is CASSSERGGAGELFF. The DNA for the CDR3 is TGTGCCAGCAGCTCTGAGCGGGGAGGCGCCGGGGAGCTGTTTTTT.

This clone was seen a single time. The V and J genes are TRBV24-1 and TRBJ2-2; 9 nucleotides match TRBD1. The CDR3 is made up of 16 amino acids. Germline assignment: CDR1 KGHDR and CDR2 SFDVKD. With V trimmed by 4 bases and J by 7 bases, 9 bases remained unmatched. Here the CDR3 DNA reads TGTGCCACCAGTGAGTCCCGGACAGGGGTAAACGGGGAGCTGTTTTTT. Translated: CATSESRTGVNGELFF.

The chain uses TRBV28 and TRBJ2-3; 14 bases match TRBD2. The length of the CDR3 is 15 residues. Germline CDR1 reads MDHEN; CDR2 reads SYDVKM. The J segment lost 9 bases and the V segment lost 4 bases, leaving 6 bases of the junction unmatched. The CDR3 sequence is CASSYWGLAGETQYF. CDR3 nucleotide sequence: TGTGCCAGCAGTTATTGGGGACTAGCGGGAGAAACGCAGTATTTT.

This clone appeared a single time. The CDR3 region has the DNA TGCAGCGCGGGGGGGGCCCCCAGGGCCGCAACTAATGAAAAACTGTTTTTT. Protein product: CSAGGAPRAATNEKLFF. The chain links TRBV29-1 to TRBJ1-4; possibly TRBD1 for D (6 bases). Germline-derived CDR1 and CDR2 are SQVTM and ANQGSEA. The V end was cut by 7 bases, the J end by 0 bases, with 21 bases between. CDR3 size: 17 residues.

This clone was detected many times. Distinct nucleotide sequences in the sample also encode this CDR3. V is TRBV6-1 and J is TRBJ1-5, with no clear D. Germline-derived CDR1 and CDR2 are MNHNS and SASEGT. The CDR3 totals 15 residues. The germline V and J ends were trimmed by 2 bases and 0 bases, with 8 bases remaining between them. The CDR3 DNA follows: TGTGCCAGCAGTGAACCCGGGATTAGCAATCAGCCCCAGCATTTT. Translation: CASSEPGISNQPQHF.

The CDR3 DNA sequence: TGTGCCAGCTCCCCTGGAGCCCAGAACACCGGGGAGCTGTTTTTT. Translation gives CASSPGAQNTGELFF. This chain uses TRBV18 with TRBJ2-2; no clear D. Trimming took off 6 bases at V and 1 base at J, with 12 bases between the two ends. The CDR3 runs to 15 residues. Germline V gives CDR1 KGHSH, CDR2 LQKENI.

V and J are TRBV14 and TRBJ2-7; 11 bases map to TRBD2. The germline gives CDR1 SGHDN, CDR2 FVKESK. This CDR3 spans 16 amino acids. The junction had 10 bases not matched to a gene; V was cut back by 6 bases and J by 3 bases. Here the CDR3 reads CASSHELAGAGYEQYF. CDR3 DNA: TGTGCCAGCAGTCACGAACTAGCGGGAGCAGGCTACGAGCAGTACTTC. Full variable domain (remainder filled in from reference TRBV14 and TRBJ2-7): EAGVTQFPSHSVIEKGQTVTLRCDPISGHDNLYWYRRVMGKEIKFLLHFVKESKQDESGMPNNRFLAERTGGTYSTLKVQPAELEDSGVYFCASSHELAGAGYEQYFGPGTRLTVT.

This chain connects TRBV10-3 to TRBJ2-2, with 10 bases aligning to TRBD2. Germline V lookup: CDR1 ENHRY, CDR2 SYGVKD. This CDR3 region has 16 residues. Unmatched junction bases numbered 3, after V lost 0 bases and J lost 5 bases. Written as DNA, the CDR3 is TGTGCCATCAGTGAGTCGACTAGCGGGCGGACCGGGGAGCTGTTTTTT. Translated: CAISESTSGRTGELFF.

The J gene is TRBJ1-5, the V gene TRBV27, with 10 bases identical to TRBD1. Germline CDR1 MNHEY, CDR2 SMNVEV (reference sequence). V was pared by 5 bases and J by 6 bases, with 7 bases of the junction left unmatched. There are 15 residues in the CDR3. The DNA for the CDR3 is TGTGCCAGCAGTCCGACAGGGGGCCAGGGTCAGCCCCAGCATTTT. Translation: CASSPTGGQGQPQHF.

V is TRBV28 and J is TRBJ1-2; 8 nucleotides match TRBD1. Germline CDR1 MDHEN, CDR2 SYDVKM. The CDR3 is 15 amino acids. V gave up 5 bases and J gave up 3 bases; unmatched junction bases: 8. The CDR3 reads CASSTRQGQDYGYTF. The CDR3 coding sequence is TGTGCCAGCAGTACCCGACAGGGACAGGACTATGGCTACACCTTC.